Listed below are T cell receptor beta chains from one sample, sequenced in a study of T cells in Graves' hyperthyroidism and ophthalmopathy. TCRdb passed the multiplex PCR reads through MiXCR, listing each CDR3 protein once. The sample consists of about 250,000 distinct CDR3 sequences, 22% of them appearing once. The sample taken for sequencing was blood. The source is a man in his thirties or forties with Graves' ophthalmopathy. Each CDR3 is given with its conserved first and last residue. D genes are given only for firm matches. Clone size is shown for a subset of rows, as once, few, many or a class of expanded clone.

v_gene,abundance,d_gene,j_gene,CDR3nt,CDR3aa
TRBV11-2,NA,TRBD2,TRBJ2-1,TGTGCCAGCAGCTCCGGGACTAGCCATGAGCAGTTCTTC,CASSSGTSHEQFF
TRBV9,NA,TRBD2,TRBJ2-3,TGTGCCAGCAGCTCGGCGGGAGGGTCAGATACGCAGTATTTT,CASSSAGGSDTQYF
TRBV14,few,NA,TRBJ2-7,TGTGCCAGCAGCCAATTCGAAGCATCCCTAAACGAGCAGTACTTC,CASSQFEASLNEQYF
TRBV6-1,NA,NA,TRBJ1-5,TGTGCCAGCGGTTCAAGGGGGAATCAGCCCCAGCATTTT,CASGSRGNQPQHF
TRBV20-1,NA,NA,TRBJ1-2,TGCAGTGCTAGACGAGACGGCCTGGGCTATGGCTACACCTTC,CSARRDGLGYGYTF
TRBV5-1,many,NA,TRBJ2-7,TGCGCCAGCAGATTTGAGGGGACGCCGGTCTACGAGCAGTACTTC,CASRFEGTPVYEQYF
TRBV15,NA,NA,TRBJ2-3,TGTGCCACCAGCAGTTACCTCAATACGCAGTATTTT,CATSSYLNTQYF
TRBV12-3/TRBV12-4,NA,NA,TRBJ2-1,TGTGCCAGCCGCGAGACCAGACATCTTAATGAGCAGTTCTTC,CASRETRHLNEQFF
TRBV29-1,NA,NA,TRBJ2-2,TGCAGCGTTGGCAGGGGTGACGGGGAGCTGTTTTTT,CSVGRGDGELFF
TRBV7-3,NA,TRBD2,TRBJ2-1,TGTGCCAGCAGCTTAGGCGGGAGTCGTAATGAGCAGTTCTTC,CASSLGGSRNEQFF